These 10 T cell receptor beta chains were sequenced from one sample in a study of beta chain features in type 1 diabetes. Investigators reverse transcribed all isolated RNA, so they sequenced expressed TCRB transcripts. The repertoire was sequenced with immunoSEQ multiplex PCR; TCRdb's copy has only in-frame clones and lacks some. Altogether almost 350,000 clones are present, 15% to 20% being singletons, with the ten largest covering around 0.045%. Source material: naive CD4+ T cells from blood. The receptors were gathered from a woman aged 18-29 years in good health.

The chain couples TRBV5-6 to TRBJ1-2; the D gene is possibly TRBD1 (6 bases). CDR3 length: 13 residues. The germline V gene has CDR1 SGHDT and CDR2 YYEEEE. Trimming left V 1 base short and J 7 bases short, with 11 bases between. DNA of the CDR3: TGTGCCAGCAGCTTGACAGGGAAGGGTGGCTACACCTTC. Its protein is CASSLTGKGGYTF.

This chain uses TRBV7-8 with TRBJ2-5, with 9 positions matching TRBD2. The V gene's germline CDR1 is SGHVS and CDR2 FQNEAQ. Unmatched junction bases numbered 4, after V lost 4 bases and J lost 4 bases. The length of the CDR3 is 14 residues. CDR3: CASSSLAGVETQYF. DNA for the CDR3: TGTGCCAGCAGCTCGTTAGCGGGAGTAGAGACCCAGTACTTC.

The sample holds a few counts of this clone. The V and J genes are TRBV5-1 and TRBJ2-1, with 8 bases identical to TRBD2. Trimming at V came to 4 bases and at J to 3 bases, leaving 6 bases not matched to a gene. This CDR3 is 15 amino acids long. Germline assignment: CDR1 SGHRS and CDR2 YFSETQ. CDR3 amino acids: CASSEREIYYNEQFF. The CDR3 nucleotides read TGCGCCAGCAGCGAGCGGGAGATCTACTACAATGAGCAGTTCTTC.

This clone was detected only a few times. The CDR3 reads CAISESREGRSEQFF. CDR3 nucleotide sequence: TGTGCCATCAGTGAGAGTCGGGAGGGCCGAAGTGAGCAGTTCTTC. The rearrangement joins TRBV10-3 to TRBJ2-1, with 8 positions matching TRBD2. Germline trimming cut 2 bases from V and 9 bases from J; bases unmatched to any gene: 9. Germline lookup yields CDR1 ENHRY and CDR2 SYGVKD. The CDR3 covers 15 residues.

This sequence joins TRBV4-3 and TRBJ2-1; perhaps TRBD1 as D (5 bases). Germline V gene data show CDR1 as LGHNA and CDR2 as YSLEER. Between the trimmed V and J ends, which lost 0 bases and 7 bases, there was a span of 10 bases. The CDR3 is 14 amino acids. CDR3 loop: CASSQEVGQNEQFF. The CDR3 bases are TGCGCCAGCAGCCAAGAAGTGGGGCAAAATGAGCAGTTCTTC.

This clone has a handful of counts. The chain combines TRBV13 with TRBJ1-3; no firm D call. Germline CDR1 PRHDT, CDR2 FYEKMQ (reference sequence). This CDR3 region has 20 residues. V lost 2 bases to trimming and J lost 3 bases, with 26 bases between them. The CDR3 DNA reads TGTGCCAGCAGCTTAAGTTTCCTGCCCCAACTCTCCCCTTTTGGAAACACCATATATTTT. Translating it yields CASSLSFLPQLSPFGNTIYF.

The chain recombines TRBV10-3 with TRBJ2-5; 9 bases agree with TRBD2. Germline V lookup: CDR1 ENHRY, CDR2 SYGVKD. CDR3 length: 14 amino acids. The CDR3 reads CDLGASGTQETQYF. In DNA, the CDR3 is TGTGACCTGGGGGCTAGCGGGACGCAAGAGACCCAGTACTTC.

The chain has TRBV21-1 and TRBJ2-3; the table names TRBD2, a call not compared with the DNA. TRBV21-1 is a documented pseudogene. The CDR3 extends over 15 amino acids. The CDR3 coding sequence is TGTGCCAGCAGCAAAGGAGGGCGGGTCCCAGATACGCAGTATTTT. This codes for CASSKGGRVPDTQYF.

The chain couples TRBV7-2 to TRBJ2-7, with a possible D match to TRBD1 (6 bases). The germline CDR1 and CDR2 sequences are SGHTA and FQGNSA. The CDR3 is 15 residues long. Trimming left V 6 bases short and J 0 bases short, with 15 bases between. The CDR3 DNA sequence: TGTGCCAGCAGGGCTGCCCGGGACATCTCCTACGAGCAGTACTTC. This codes for CASRAARDISYEQYF. Full variable domain (missing parts from reference TRBV7-2 and TRBJ2-7): GAGVSQSPSNKVTEKGKDVELRCDPISGHTALYWYRQSLGQGLEFLIYFQGNSAPDKSGLPSDRFSAERTGGSVSTLTIQRTQQEDSAVYLCASRAARDISYEQYFGPGTRLTVT.

In its sample, this clone was seen a few times. This chain uses TRBV18 with TRBJ2-5; D perhaps matches TRBD2 (6 bases). The CDR3 covers 16 residues. The V gene's germline CDR1 is KGHSH and CDR2 LQKENI. V gave up 3 bases and J gave up 2 bases, with 16 bases separating them. CDR3 DNA sequence: TGTGCCAGCTCACCGATAACCGGGAGCCTTCAAGAGACCCAGTACTTC. Its translation: CASSPITGSLQETQYF. The full variable domain, with the rest looked up from reference TRBV18 and TRBJ2-5, is NAGVMQNPRHLVRRRGQEARLRCSPMKGHSHVYWYRQLPEEGLKFMVYLQKENIIDESGMPKERFSAEFPKEGPSILRIQQVVRGDSAAYFCASSPITGSLQETQYFGPGTRLLVL.